This TCR beta chain is from a study of identical twins (dated by TCRdb to the mid-2010s). In terms of the full investigation: To test whether fetal clonotypes persist, the study used deep sequencing on TCR alpha and beta repertoires from monozygotic twins, unrelated adults of various ages, and cord blood. Replicate twin experiments were performed at different times using different library preparation protocols to rule out contamination.

Every donor was a healthy Caucasian. The twin cohort comprised three pairs of female monozygotic twins, all aged roughly 18 to 29 years. CD4+ and CD8+ T cell populations were isolated with positive isolation kits from Invitrogen. This clonotype was seen more than once but under ten times. The antigen it binds to is not known. Nothing much larger sits one base from this clone, and base qualities are not available. Summary of the overall study and its limitations: In beta out-of-frame sequences, excess twin sharing was weaker, because having fewer shared sequences lowered the signal-to-noise ratio. Because the same donors could not be followed over many years, the conclusions depended on cross-sectional statistical analysis. In monozygotic twins, out-of-frame TCR alpha sharing was systematically underestimated by recombination models, although the models agreed with sharing between unrelated individuals. Compared with coincidental sharing between unrelated individuals, out-of-frame TCR alpha sequences shared between twins had an excess of sequences with low generation probability. Zero-insertion analyses could be partly confounded by invariant T cells such as MAIT and iNKT, although diverse VJ usage argued against such confounding for most clonotypes. Fewer insertions were carried by abundant cord blood beta clonotypes, a similar but weaker trend appeared in young adult naive repertoires, and no such trend appeared in memory repertoires.

CDR3 length: 15 amino acids, cysteine to phenylalanine. Of all the DNA, just the CDR3 is kept, 45 bases in frame from base 1. Taken from the germline V gene, the CDR1 and CDR2 loops are KGHDR and SFDVKD. Trimming removed 4 bases from V and 2 bases from J, leaving 12 bases between the germline ends. Library construction relied on 5' RACE. Sequencing relied on an Illumina HiSeq 2000. A universal primer binding site was added through template switching, and the final cDNA carried a unique molecular identifier so that TCR cDNA molecules could be counted accurately. Specific primers in the conserved constant-segment region were used to synthesize first-strand cDNA for the TCR alpha and beta chains. To control for contamination, every cDNA library was double barcoded, receiving both a SMART-Mk sample barcode and Illumina barcodes. TruSeq adapter sequences and Illumina sample barcodes were added in two successive PCR steps. The TCR alpha and beta cDNA libraries were sequenced on the Illumina HiSeq platform using custom primers. Processing in the source paper ran as follows. MiGEC processed the raw reads to extract unique molecular identifiers, while MiXCR was used to determine the CDR3 positions. Recombination models were inferred per individual with the repgenHMM and IGoR tools using an EM algorithm. The analysis of shared clonotypes was done with the tcR package in R, with sharing normalized by the product of cloneset sizes. To study raw recombination without the effects of thymic and clonal selection, out-of-frame nonproductive sequences were analyzed. TCRdb reprocessed the public reads (quality trimming at Q25 with fastp, clone calling with MiXCR) and kept in-frame beta chains. Records with the same CDR3 protein are collapsed into one entry carrying the most frequent genes and DNA. TCRdb, not the original authors, processed these V and J calls. The sample profile shows 460,000 or so distinct CDR3 sequences; 14% of them were found once. Approximately 0.52% of the sample belongs to the ten largest clones.

The data also belong to a second study, concerning yellow fever vaccine responses in identical twins. That second publication adds: The T cell response to vaccination in identical twins was reported by the authors to appear partly convergent and partly personalized. In identical twins, the study followed T cell clones that responded to the vaccine with precision.

Material: CD4+ T cells sorted from blood. This sequence was found in a woman aged 18-29 years in good health. The V gene is TRBV24-1 and the J gene is TRBJ2-3; the D gene cannot be resolved reliably. The CDR3 has the sequence CATSESYIYTDTQYF. DNA sequence: TGTGCCACCAGTGAATCCTATATTTACACAGATACGCAGTATTTT.